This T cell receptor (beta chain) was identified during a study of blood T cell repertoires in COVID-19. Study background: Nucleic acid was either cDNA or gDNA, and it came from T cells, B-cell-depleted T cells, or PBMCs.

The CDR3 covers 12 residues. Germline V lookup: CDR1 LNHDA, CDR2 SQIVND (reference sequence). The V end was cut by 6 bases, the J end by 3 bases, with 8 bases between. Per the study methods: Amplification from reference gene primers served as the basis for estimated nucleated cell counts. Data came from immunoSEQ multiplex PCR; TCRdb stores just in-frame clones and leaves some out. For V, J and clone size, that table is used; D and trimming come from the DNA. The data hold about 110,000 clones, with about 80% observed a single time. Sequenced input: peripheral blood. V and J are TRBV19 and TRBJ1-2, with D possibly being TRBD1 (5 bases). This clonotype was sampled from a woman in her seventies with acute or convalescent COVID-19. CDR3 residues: CASRDSHYGYTF. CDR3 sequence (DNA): TGTGCCAGTAGAGACAGTCACTATGGCTACACCTTC.